Sequencing of this T cell receptor (beta chain) was carried out in a study of cytomegalovirus exposure and HLA in healthy donors. Findings and caveats of the study: A missense variant in DCLRE1C was later tied to TCR beta V- and J-gene trimming. Reportedly, HLA-A and HLA-B alleles of most subjects were accurately predicted from TCR beta.

All the people who gave samples were healthy bone marrow donors. With regard to this clone: Its target is not known.

V was clipped by 6 bases and J by 6 bases; unmatched bases: 4. The CDR3 contains 12 residues. CDR1 ENHRY and CDR2 SYGVKD come from the germline V gene. 13 Jbeta primers and 60 Vbeta primers were used for the PCR. Authors' data handling: Around 83 million unique TCR beta chains, some 11 million shared, were counted in a later analysis. Clones were read by immunoSEQ multiplex PCR, and TCRdb kept only the in-frame ones, dropping some. The V and J calls and clone size were taken over from that table, and D and trimming were inferred from the DNA. The sample data list about 110,000 clones. The receptor's source is a man aged 40-49 years in good health and CMV-seropositive. The V call is TRBV10-3, the J call TRBJ1-1; 7 bases agree with TRBD1. Sequencing was performed on PBMCs. CDR3 in DNA: TGTGCCATCAGCCCTCAGGGGGCTGAAGCTTTCTTT. Encoded protein: CAISPQGAEAFF.